This is a list of T cell receptor beta chains from one sample in a study of OX40 agonist ivuxolimab in advanced cancers. Generated by immunoSEQ multiplex PCR, the TCRdb table keeps only in-frame clones and is missing some. The sample holds tens of thousands of clones, more than 65% seen once. The sequences come from CD4+ or CD8+ T cells sorted from blood, collected in a trial of the OX40 agonist ivuxolimab. Receptors originate from an adult with an advanced solid tumor such as melanoma, head and neck, liver or kidney cancer. Each CDR3 is given with its conserved first and last residue. Fields, in order: CDR3 protein, V gene, D gene, J gene, CDR3 length. A D gene is named only where the DNA matches it firmly.

CDR3: CASSPPGQGTIGYTF
V: TRBV18
D: TRBD1
J: TRBJ1-2
length: 15

CDR3: CASSFYGPNQPQHF
V: TRBV5-4
D: .
J: TRBJ1-5
length: 14

CDR3: CASSGRDSQETQYF
V: TRBV7-8
D: TRBD1
J: TRBJ2-5
length: 14

CDR3: CASSMKTGPYSNQPQHF
V: TRBV27
D: .
J: TRBJ1-5
length: 17

CDR3: CASSFPGELFF
V: TRBV11-2
D: .
J: TRBJ2-2
length: 11

CDR3: CASSSARQGLGNQPQHF
V: TRBV7-8
D: TRBD1
J: TRBJ1-5
length: 17

CDR3: CASRANRERGYTF
V: TRBV6-6
D: .
J: TRBJ1-2
length: 13

CDR3: CASSSWTGRMNTEAFF
V: TRBV6-5
D: TRBD1
J: TRBJ1-1
length: 16

CDR3: CASSPEIGRASRGETQYF
V: TRBV18
D: TRBD2
J: TRBJ2-5
length: 18

CDR3: CASSLGGSDTQYF
V: TRBV7-2
D: .
J: TRBJ2-3
length: 13

CDR3: CASSQEGTPKGGYTF
V: TRBV4-2
D: .
J: TRBJ1-2
length: 15